The 17 T cell receptor beta chains in this list originate from one sample, sequenced in a study of T-cell reconstitution after alpha-beta-depleted transplantation in children. As it was prepared, the TCRbeta library received unique molecular identifiers. One entry per CDR3 protein results from TCRdb running MiXCR on the PCR reads. The sample shows some 200,000 distinct CDR3 sequences, approximately 7% of them seen only once. The sample in question was PBMCs from the stem cell graft donor, obtained from the stem cell graft. The receptors were gathered from a human donor who donated a stem cell graft to a child with Wiskott-Aldrich syndrome.

The sample holds many counts of this clonotype. J is TRBJ2-1 and V is TRBV12-3 or TRBV12-4; D might be TRBD2 (6 bases). V dropped 8 bases and J dropped 5 bases, with 13 bases sitting between them. The CDR3 totals 13 residues. CDR3 nucleotides: TGTGCCAGCCGACCCTCTAGCGACAATGAGCAGTTCTTC. This translates into CASRPSSDNEQFF.

The chain employs TRBV19 and TRBJ1-2; possible D gene TRBD1, 5 bases. CDR1 is LNHDA, CDR2 SQIVND, per germline (reference sequence). Between the trimmed V and J ends, which lost 3 bases and 6 bases, there was a span of 11 bases. The CDR3 has 13 residues. The CDR3 here is CASSIMGRDGYTF. CDR3 DNA sequence: TGTGCCAGTAGTATCATGGGGCGGGATGGCTACACCTTC.

This clonotype was seen many times. The V gene is TRBV7-8, the J gene TRBJ1-5; D remains ambiguous. With 5 bases removed from V and 4 bases from J, the gap between germline ends came to 27 bases. This CDR3 region has 19 residues. CDR1 and CDR2 from the germline V gene are SGHVS and FQNEAQ. CDR3 amino acids: CASSLTPGNLPARNQPQHF. The CDR3, as DNA: TGTGCCAGCAGCCTCACACCGGGGAATCTTCCCGCTAGGAATCAGCCCCAGCATTTT.

The V gene is TRBV11-3, the J gene TRBJ2-1, with 13 bases matching TRBD2. The CDR3 has 17 residues. Germline CDR1 and CDR2: SGHNT and YENEEA. The J segment lost 8 bases and the V segment lost 2 bases, leaving 9 bases of the junction unmatched. CDR3 sequence reads: CASSLNHRTSGRYEQFF. The CDR3 coding sequence is TGTGCCAGCAGCTTAAACCATCGGACTAGCGGGAGATATGAGCAGTTCTTC.

This clonotype was detected only a few times. This chain links TRBV24-1 with TRBJ2-5, with a tentative D call TRBD1 (6 bases). Germline V gene sequence: CDR1 KGHDR, CDR2 SFDVKD. V was cut by 5 bases and J by 5 bases, with 17 bases left in between. This CDR3 region has 15 residues. The CDR3 sequence: CATSVSQGPGETQYF. The CDR3 DNA follows: TGTGCCACCAGTGTGTCTCAGGGGCCAGGGGAGACCCAGTACTTC.

This clonotype was detected only a few times. The rearrangement joins TRBV4-3 to TRBJ2-4, with unresolved D. The CDR3 contains 15 residues. With 1 base removed from V and 0 bases from J, the gap between germline ends came to 7 bases. Per the germline V gene, CDR1 is LGHNA and CDR2 is YSLEER. The CDR3 here is CASSQATEAKNIQYF. The CDR3 DNA sequence: TGCGCCAGCAGCCAAGCTACGGAAGCCAAAAACATTCAGTACTTC.

This clonotype has a count of ten or more. This rearrangement joins TRBV10-3 to TRBJ2-5, with D perhaps TRBD1 (5 bases). This CDR3 spans 16 amino acids. Looked up from germline, CDR1 is ENHRY and CDR2 is SYGVKD. Trimming removed 0 bases from V and 1 base from J, with 12 bases in between. CDR3 nucleotides: TGTGCCATCAGTGAGTCGAGTACAGGATCCCAAGAGACCCAGTACTTC. It codes for CAISESSTGSQETQYF.

This clonotype was detected many times. The V and J genes are TRBV20-1 and TRBJ2-3; D may be TRBD2 (6 bases). Germline CDR1 and CDR2: DFQATT and SNEGSKA (reference sequence). The V end was cut by 0 bases, the J end by 2 bases, with 15 bases between. This CDR3 spans 16 amino acids. CDR3: CSARDRVGLLTDTQYF. CDR3 coding DNA: TGCAGTGCTAGAGATCGGGTCGGACTACTCACAGATACGCAGTATTTT.

This clonotype was observed many times. The chain is built from TRBV7-9 and TRBJ2-5, with D perhaps TRBD2 (5 bases). The germline V gene has CDR1 SEHNR and CDR2 FQNEAQ (reference sequence). The V end was cut by 7 bases, the J end by 4 bases, with 13 bases between. This CDR3 contains 13 residues. This CDR3 is CASIPTGGETQYF. In DNA, the CDR3 is TGTGCCAGCATCCCGACCGGAGGAGAGACCCAGTACTTC.

The sample holds many counts of this clonotype. This chain connects TRBV5-5 to TRBJ2-2; D uncertain. Germline values: CDR1 SGHKS, CDR2 YYEKEE (reference sequence). The CDR3 has 13 residues. Trimming stripped 4 bases from V and 5 bases from J, with 9 bases between. Written as DNA, the CDR3 is TGTGCCAGCAGCCCAACCTCTACCGGGGAGCTGTTTTTT. Translating gives CASSPTSTGELFF.

The chain has TRBV2 and TRBJ2-5; a weak D match, TRBD2 (5 bases). CDR1 and CDR2 (germline): SNHLY, FYNNEI. The CDR3 is made up of 14 amino acids. Trimming stripped 8 bases from V and 1 base from J, with 14 bases between. Here the CDR3 DNA reads TGTGCCAGCTGGGAGATCAGCGCCCAAGAGACCCAGTACTTC. This gives the protein CASWEISAQETQYF.

This clonotype was seen repeatedly, ten times or more. The chain links TRBV20-1 to TRBJ2-1; 10 bases agree with TRBD1. The length of the CDR3 is 13 residues. CDR1 DFQATT and CDR2 SNEGSKA come from the germline V gene (reference sequence). Trimming at V came to 6 bases and at J to 8 bases, leaving 7 bases not matched to a gene. CDR3 sequence (DNA): TGCAGTGCGTGGGACAGGGGCATGGATGAGCAGTTCTTC. This sequence encodes CSAWDRGMDEQFF.

This clonotype was seen at least ten times. This sequence joins TRBV18 and TRBJ2-2; D gene unclear. The CDR3 runs 14 residues. Germline loops: CDR1 KGHSH, CDR2 LQKENI. V dropped 0 bases and J dropped 3 bases, with 5 bases sitting between them. CDR3 residues: CASSPPRDTGELFF. DNA for the CDR3: TGTGCCAGCTCACCACCTCGAGACACCGGGGAGCTGTTTTTT.

In this sample, this clonotype turned up many times. The chain combines TRBV3-1 with TRBJ2-5; 16 bases agree with TRBD2. CDR3 size: 19 residues. Losses at the gene ends were 1 base for V and 7 bases for J; bases not matched to a gene: 12. The germline V gene encodes CDR1 LGHDT and CDR2 YNNKEL (reference sequence). CDR3 coding DNA: TGTGCCAGCAGCCAAGTATCCGGGACTAGCGGGGGGGCGTATATGACCCAGTACTTC. This sequence encodes CASSQVSGTSGGAYMTQYF.

This clonotype was picked up many times. The chain recombines TRBV7-2 with TRBJ2-1, with D uncertain. Looked up from germline, CDR1 is SGHTA and CDR2 is FQGNSA. V dropped 5 bases and J dropped 2 bases, with 7 bases sitting between them. The CDR3 loop spans 13 amino acids. CDR3 in amino acids: CASSPRTYNEQFF. Here the CDR3 DNA reads TGTGCCAGCAGCCCTAGAACCTACAATGAGCAGTTCTTC.

This clonotype was seen ten or more times. This chain links TRBV6-6 with TRBJ2-6; D is perhaps TRBD2 (5 bases). V was trimmed by 5 bases and J by 4 bases, leaving 12 bases between them. Germline V gene lookup returns CDR1 MNHNY and CDR2 SVGAGI (reference sequence). This CDR3 contains 15 residues. The DNA for the CDR3 is TGTGCCAGCAGTACTAGGCCCGCGGGGGCCAACGTCCTGACTTTC. This gives the protein CASSTRPAGANVLTF.

This clonotype appeared many times. The chain carries TRBV4-2 and TRBJ2-1; 11 nucleotides align to TRBD2. V lost 3 bases, J lost 6 bases, and 7 bases stayed unmatched. In germline, CDR1 is LGHNA, CDR2 YNFKEQ. This CDR3 region has 16 residues. In DNA form, the CDR3 reads TGTGCCAGCAGCCAGCCTAGCGGGGGGAGTCGCAATGAGCAGTTCTTC. As protein: CASSQPSGGSRNEQFF.